This TCR beta chain was identified during a study of chemoradiotherapy in HPV16-positive cancers. The ends were cut back, 5 bases at V and 8 bases at J, with 16 bases in the middle. Per the germline V gene, CDR1 is MGHDK and CDR2 is SYGVNS. There are 14 residues in the CDR3. Sequencing was performed with immunoSEQ multiplex PCR; in TCRdb, only in-frame clones are kept and a portion is missing. Of thousands of clones in the sample, roughly 80% were seen once. The sequence was collected from a human donor with HPV-associated anogenital cancer. This specimen was collected from a patient who underwent chemoradiotherapy. V is TRBV25-1 and J is TRBJ1-3; D gene ambiguous. CDR3 region: CASSPYGSSDTIYF. Here the CDR3 DNA reads TGTGCCAGCAGTCCTTACGGTTCCTCGGACACCATATATTTT.